This T cell receptor beta chain is drawn from a study of CD8+ T cells in alopecia areata. In the study overall: Treated patients were given 5 to 10 mg oral tofacitinib twice daily. Patients given treatment had severity scored by the percentage of scalp area affected.

This clone showed up just a few times. Its antigen is undetermined. Stated treatment: oral pan-JAK inhibitor, 5-10 mg twice daily. After isolation, RNA underwent reverse transcription to generate cDNA as the sequencing template. The method was immunoSEQ multiplex PCR; TCRdb's version includes in-frame clones alone and lacks a portion of them. The sample has about 210,000 clones, over 60% seen once. Study-wide results and caveats: Tofacitinib significantly brought down scalp clonality and expanded CD8+ clones among top 100. In lesional scalp, particularly from alopecia totalis/universalis, clonality was higher than in normal scalp.

The sequencing here drew on CD4+ T cells sorted from blood, taken between weeks 43 and 45, from a patient treated with tofacitinib. The source is a human donor with alopecia areata.

The CDR3 coding sequence is TGTGCCTGGAGAGTCCGGACCACCTTCACCTACAATGAGCAGTTCTTC. It translates to CAWRVRTTFTYNEQFF. The chain recombines TRBV30 with TRBJ2-1; D gene ambiguous. This CDR3 has 16 residues. CDR1 and CDR2 from the germline V gene are GTSNPN and SVGIG (reference sequence). Deletions cut 3 bases from V and 2 bases from J, with 17 bases between.